The sequence of this TCR beta chain was determined in a study of cytomegalovirus exposure and HLA in healthy donors (dated by TCRdb to about 2017). General notes on the study: In an earlier analysis of 587 of the donors, around 290 Gb of sequence data and roughly 100 million unique TCR beta sequences from 150 million to 200 million T cells were reported. Approximately 310 gigabases of sequencing data and tens of millions of unique TCR sequences made up an early release that covered several hundred HLA-typed donors. Of the roughly 400 genotyped donors, about 80% fell in the genetic ancestry cluster associated with self-reported Caucasian donors. The aim of the study was to test whether cataloging public T cell receptors could identify signatures of past pathogen exposure. The T cell repertoires of some 670 subjects were profiled by immunosequencing and related to cytomegalovirus serostatus. A separate validation cohort of 100 to 150 different subjects was used in addition to the approximately 610-subject first cohort. High-throughput TCR immunosequencing, statistical association of individual TCRs with disease status, and machine learning were combined to predict cytomegalovirus infection status. In a later analysis, previously published TCR beta repertoires from several hundred donors were re-analyzed and high-resolution HLA genotyping was added so that TCR occurrence patterns could be studied. In the later analysis, no new phenotypic data were used to find candidate immune exposures; instead, reliance was placed on TCR beta sequences and their occurrence across donors. To decide whether each TCR beta V gene segment behaved as functional or pseudogenic, an earlier analysis of some 570 of the donors relied on high-throughput TCR beta sequencing. Donor age, sex, ethnicity and CMV serostatus were compiled alongside the repertoire data. A later genetic analysis took genome-wide SNP genotypes for 398 of the 666 donors and used that subset as a discovery cohort. All discovery cohort repertoires had been generated on a single sequencing platform. HLA typing included class I and class II loci at four-digit resolution. The number of typed donors differed by locus: about 629-640 for A, B, C, DRB1 and DQB1; about 520 for DQA1; 606 for DPA1; and around 450 for DPB1. About five DR-DQ haplotypes were treated as single units for association and clustering because of strong linkage in the cohort. Among a few hundred genotyped donors of the cohort, an average of around 240,000 unique TCR beta nucleotide sequences were sequenced per donor, around 20% of them non-productive.

Notes on this clone: Its antigen specificity is not known. Base qualities were left out, and no much larger clone turns up one base away.

Ends trimmed: V by 9 bases, J by 1 base; bases unmatched to a gene: 13. Based on the germline V gene, the CDR1 and CDR2 sequences are SGHRS and YFSETQ. The CDR3 contains 16 residues, cysteine and phenylalanine counted. The retained sequence is limited to the CDR3, 48 bases, with the frame set at the first base. Library method: the immunoSEQ multiplex PCR assay. For the multiplex PCR, a mixture combining 60 forward primers for TCR Vbeta segments and 13 reverse primers for TCR Jbeta segments was used. A multiplex PCR assay on genomic DNA amplified the CDR3 region of rearranged TCR beta genes. The amplified TCR beta libraries were sequenced on the Illumina HiSeq System as 87-base-pair reads. The authors processed their data as follows. A later analysis tallied roughly 80 million unique TCR beta chains across the approximately 670 repertoires, and about 12 million of those chains were shared by two or more donors. To remove PCR and sequencing errors, raw reads were error-corrected and collapsed into unique sequences using a nearest-neighbor algorithm that merged closely related sequences. V, D and J gene segments were assigned by aligning CDR3 sequences to IMGT reference sequences. For a sequence to be retained, a match of at least six nucleotides to both a V gene segment and a J gene segment was required. Rearrangements were called productive when the CDR3 lacked stop codons and stayed in frame with V and J; all others were non-productive. CDR3 was defined by IMGT convention, running from the second conserved V-encoded cysteine to the conserved J-encoded phenylalanine. The earlier analysis of 550 to 650 of the donors excluded any sequence lacking an unambiguous match to a single V gene segment. An earlier analysis of 550 to 650 of the donors classified V segments as functional when productive rearrangements were above 56.7% and as segregating when the standard deviation between donors was above 5%. A statistical classification framework was developed to diagnose cytomegalovirus status using the catalog of TCR beta chain sequences. A later analysis assigned V and J genes by comparing TCR nucleotide sequences with IMGT/GENE-DB human TR gene sequences. The TCRdist pipeline was used in a later analysis to assign CDR3 sequences and most-parsimonious VDJ recombination scenarios. In a later analysis, each TCR beta chain was defined by its CDR3 amino acid sequence together with its V-gene family, and reads lacking a unique V-gene family were excluded. A later analysis removed 592 highly shared, low-generation-probability nucleotide sequences to deal with suspected cross-contamination and a sequencing artifact. In a later analysis, a clonal expansion index was calculated for each public chain from normalized within-repertoire ranks of inferred template counts. In a later analysis, generation probabilities were computed using a VDJ recombination model fitted to out-of-frame rearrangements, and the results were checked against IGoR. In a later analysis, hypergeometric tests were used to score TCR-TCR, TCR-HLA and TCR-CMV co-occurrence, with a repertoire-size bias correction applied to TCR pairs. In a later analysis, false discovery rates were estimated by permuting HLA or CMV assignments 20 times. A later analysis grouped co-occurring TCRs with DBSCAN, adding TCRdist sequence similarity when clustering within HLA-allele-positive subsets. For co-occurrence clustering, repertoires with fewer than 30,000 or more than 120,000 public chains were excluded, along with roughly five repertoires with anomalous nucleotide sharing. Here the immuneACCESS table is served through TCRdb, limited to in-frame sequences with V and J called. Missing clones are a known gap in these copies; in checked studies unresolved V genes cover under half, and the rest lacks a known reason. Clonal size and the V and J genes are those of that table, whereas D and trimming came from the DNA. In this sample the table shows 120,000 to 150,000 clones, 60% to 85% of which occur a single time. Of the sample, roughly 2.8% falls within the top ten clones.

The cohort comprised 550 to 700 healthy bone marrow donors. At the time of sampling, every cohort member was nominally healthy, though immune exposures that went unrecorded were likely present. The donor tested CMV seronegative, placing the donor among the 350 or so seronegative members of the cohort. A peripheral blood sample was provided by each donor, and peripheral blood mononuclear cells were used for TCR beta sequencing. The Qiagen DNeasy Blood Extraction Kit was used to extract genomic DNA from the blood cell samples. General study outcomes and caveats: V-gene and J-gene trimming of TCR beta chains was associated with a missense DCLRE1C variant in a later genetic analysis, and the association was replicated in an independent cohort. Cytomegalovirus status was reported to be diagnosed by the classifier with high specificity and sensitivity in both the original and validation cohorts. When HLA alleles, especially DR and DQ, strongly co-occurred, attributing TCR associations to individual alleles was difficult. The sequencing pipeline was judged likely to have produced a cluster of highly shared sequence variants as a technical artifact. Roughly uniform sequencing depth across donors was assumed in presence/absence analyses, although this assumption may not hold. The authors suggested that the approach could potentially be generalized to other disease states and immunological phenotypes. Three of the identified cytomegalovirus-associated TCR beta chains were confirmed in vitro to be specific for cytomegalovirus antigens. In this cohort, only TCR beta chains were sequenced, and detectable features were limited by the absence of alpha or paired-chain data. According to a later genetic analysis, donors in an Asian-associated ancestry cluster had fewer N-insertions in productive TCRs than the approximately 670-donor mean. Immune exposure information for the cohort was limited to CMV serostatus. Because counts were too low, roughly 17 rarely observed V segments, including chromosome 9 orphons, were left out of the earlier analysis of several hundred of the donors. Some IMGT-functional V segments, including TRBV6-2 and TRBV6-3, could not be distinguished by the 87-base-pair reads and were therefore excluded. In a later analysis, HLA-associated TCR beta chains were found to be more clonally expanded and to have lower generation probabilities than equally common non-associated chains. The study gave a list of 150 to 200 TCR beta chains associated with cytomegalovirus. Linkage disequilibrium might explain the correlated functional status among segregating V segments, but an unknown experimental factor could not be ruled out. A further reported finding was that TCR beta sequences accurately predicted the HLA-A and HLA-B alleles for most subjects in the first cohort. Specific HLA alleles were associated with around 18,000 TCR beta sequences at a false discovery rate of 0.05 in a later analysis. In a later analysis, most CMV-associated TCR beta chains were found to appear HLA-restricted, with HLA associations seemingly driven largely by CMV exposure. A later analysis found that TCR association rates varied across HLA loci, with DRB1 alleles showing the most associated TCRs and HLA-C alleles the fewest. In an earlier analysis of several hundred of the donors, most TCR beta V segments were observed in productive rearrangements about 90% or about 30% of the time, broadly matching IMGT annotations. Because HLA typing was unavailable for some donors at each locus, only the typed subset was used in association tests. While some public TCRs were present in many individuals, most TCR sequences turned up only very rarely across donors. A later analysis reported that several top co-occurrence clusters appeared linked to parvovirus B19, influenza, CMV and Epstein-Barr virus.

The receptor comes from a male donor in good health and CMV-seronegative. The chain uses TRBV5-1 and TRBJ2-5; 9 central bases correspond to TRBD2. The sample comprised PBMCs. The CDR3 protein is CATQINSGSAQETQYF. The base sequence is TGCGCCACCCAAATAAATAGCGGGAGTGCCCAAGAGACCCAGTACTTC. This CDR3, with the reference TRBV5-1 and TRBJ2-5 proteins standing in past its ends, gives the full variable domain KAGVTQTPRYLIKTRGQQVTLSCSPISGHRSVSWYQQTPGQGLQFLFEYFSETQRNKGNFPGRFSGRQFSNSRSEMNVSTLELGDSALYLCATQINSGSAQETQYFGPGTRLLVL.